This entry features one T cell receptor beta chain sequence. What it binds is unknown. The junction differs from germline at one of its ends, possibly a read error. TCR beta CDR3 region amplification was performed from RNA transcripts. Primed by the HTBI set, a first-round RT-PCR was run on the TCR CDR3. TCRdb re-called the multiplex PCR reads with MiXCR, one entry per CDR3 protein. Here the sample spans about 96,000 distinct CDR3 sequences, under 65% being singletons. This record comes from a study of T cells in Graves' hyperthyroidism and ophthalmopathy. The overall study: Before any treatment, at initial diagnosis, peripheral blood was collected. Study results and caveats: Blood held most thyroid clonotypes expanded above 0.001 frequency. Ophthalmopathy cases were set apart from stable hyperthyroidism by a 13 V-J model.

Input material: blood. This receptor was taken from a woman in her 40s with Graves' hyperthyroidism.

The CDR3, as DNA: TGTGCCAGCGGTGAATCGGGGGCAGGGGCTGACGAGCAGTACTTC. It yields the protein CASGESGAGADEQYF. V and J are TRBV25-1 and TRBJ2-7; D possibly matches TRBD1 or TRBD2 (6 bases each). Germline CDR1 reads MGHDK; CDR2 reads SYGVNS. The CDR3 runs 15 residues.